The 27 T cell receptor beta chains reported below all come from one sample, sequenced in a study of cytotoxic CD8 clonotypes in ibrutinib-treated CLL (dated by TCRdb to about 2021). The sample's time point label, in plain terms: roughly 2 years on ibrutinib. To prepare the library, the immunoSEQ multiplex PCR assay was applied. TCRdb provides this immuneACCESS table in a form limited to in-frame rearrangements. Some clones are lacking; in checked studies, under half of them reflect an unresolved V gene, and why the rest are absent is not known. In this sample the table shows some 85,000 clones, roughly 80% of which occur a single time. The biggest ten clones account for roughly 25% of the sample. The sample was PBMCs, taken after 24 months of ibrutinib treatment. Source of these receptors: a human donor with chronic lymphocytic leukemia.

The CDR3 DNA is TGTGCCAGCGGGGGGGACAGGGGGCTCCGCGAGCAGTACTTC. Protein: CASGGDRGLREQYF. This sequence joins TRBV2 and TRBJ2-7; TRBD1 matches 12 bases. This CDR3 has 14 residues. Per germline, CDR1 SNHLY and CDR2 FYNNEI. Unmatched junction bases numbered 8, after V lost 8 bases and J lost 6 bases. Filled out from reference TRBV2 and TRBJ2-7, the complete variable domain reads EPEVTQTPSHQVTQMGQEVILRCVPISNHLYFYWYRQILGQKVEFLVSFYNNEISEKSEIFDDQFSVERPDGSNFTLKIRSTKLEDSAMYFCASGGDRGLREQYFGPGTRLTVT.

The gene calls are TRBV21-1 and TRBJ1-3. TRBV21-1 is a known pseudogene. CDR3 length equals 18 residues. The CDR3 region is CASSKEVRCGGSGNTIYF. Here the CDR3 DNA reads TGTGCCAGCAGCAAAGAGGTCAGGTGCGGGGGATCTGGAAACACCATATATTTT.

This chain links TRBV13 with TRBJ2-2; D is unresolved. Between the trimmed V and J ends, which lost 2 bases and 1 base, there was a span of 5 bases. This CDR3 contains 14 residues. The germline V gene has CDR1 PRHDT and CDR2 FYEKMQ (reference sequence). CDR3 amino acids: CASSLLQNTGELFF. CDR3 nucleotides: TGTGCCAGCAGCTTATTGCAGAACACCGGGGAGCTGTTTTTT. The variable domain in full, completed from reference TRBV13 and TRBJ2-2, reads AAGVIQSPRHLIKEKRETATLKCYPIPRHDTVYWYQQGPGQDPQFLISFYEKMQSDKGSIPDRFSAQQFSDYHSELNMSSLELGDSALYFCASSLLQNTGELFFGEGSRLTVL.

The rearrangement joins TRBV4-1 to TRBJ2-1, with TRBD2 identical over 9 bases. CDR1 and CDR2 from the germline V gene are MGHRA and YSYEKL. Unmatched junction bases numbered 8, after V lost 4 bases and J lost 1 base. This CDR3 region has 17 residues. The CDR3 here is CASSRDLTSGSYNEQFF. In nucleotides, the CDR3 is TGCGCCAGCAGCCGCGACTTGACTAGCGGATCCTACAATGAGCAGTTCTTC.

This clone appeared a single time. This chain connects TRBV5-1 to TRBJ2-5; no reliable D call. The germline gives CDR1 SGHRS, CDR2 YFSETQ. Trimming left V 0 bases short and J 4 bases short, with 10 bases between. There are 14 residues in the CDR3. The CDR3 spells CASSLEGTRETQYF. CDR3 nucleotide sequence: TGCGCCAGCAGCTTGGAGGGAACCCGAGAGACCCAGTACTTC.

Only a few counts were recorded for this clone. The CDR3 is CASSLGTVTSGANVLTF. Here the CDR3 DNA reads TGTGCCAGCAGCTTAGGGACAGTGACATCTGGGGCCAACGTCCTGACTTTC. The rearrangement joins TRBV11-2 to TRBJ2-6; tentative D call: TRBD1 (6 bases). Trimming took off 1 base at V and 1 base at J, with 11 bases between the two ends. CDR1 and CDR2 (germline): SGHAT, FQNNGV. This CDR3 has 17 residues.

The chain uses TRBV5-1 and TRBJ1-1; the D is unclear. Germline CDR1 is SGHRS and CDR2 is YFSETQ. Between the trimmed V and J ends, which lost 1 base and 1 base, there was a span of 11 bases. This CDR3 is built from 15 residues. The CDR3 protein is CASSLQVTKNTEAFF. The CDR3 DNA sequence: TGCGCCAGCAGCTTGCAGGTCACCAAGAACACTGAAGCTTTCTTT.

This chain links TRBV28 with TRBJ1-5; no definite D call. This CDR3 contains 16 residues. Germline loops: CDR1 MDHEN, CDR2 SYDVKM. V shed 6 bases and J shed 1 base, with 16 bases lying between them. The CDR3 region is CASSSNPGGSNQPQHF. CDR3 bases: TGTGCCAGCAGCTCCAACCCGGGAGGGAGCAATCAGCCCCAGCATTTT. Drawing the rest from reference TRBV28 and TRBJ1-5, the complete variable domain is DVKVTQSSRYLVKRTGEKVFLECVQDMDHENMFWYRQDPGLGLRLIYFSYDVKMKEKGDIPEGYSVSREKKERFSLILESASTNQTSMYLCASSSNPGGSNQPQHFGDGTRLSIL.

The V gene is TRBV7-2, the J gene TRBJ1-5, with a possible D match to TRBD1 (5 bases). The germline V and J ends were trimmed by 4 bases and 2 bases, with 9 bases remaining between them. Germline loops: CDR1 SGHTA, CDR2 FQGNSA. The CDR3 sequence is 14 residues long. The DNA of the CDR3 is TGTGCCAGCAGCTCCCAGGGCGGCAATCAGCCCCAGCATTTT. Translated: CASSSQGGNQPQHF.

This clone turned up a few times. This chain uses TRBV28 with TRBJ2-1, with TRBD2 identical over 7 bases. V shed 6 bases, J shed 2 bases, and the junction held 13 bases outside the gene matches. Germline loops: CDR1 MDHEN, CDR2 SYDVKM. This CDR3 has 17 residues. The CDR3 DNA follows: TGTGCCAGCAGCAGTTCTAGCGGCCTACGGACCTACAATGAGCAGTTCTTC. The encoded protein is CASSSSSGLRTYNEQFF.

The V call is TRBV7-8, the J call TRBJ2-3; 8 bases are a match to TRBD1. The CDR3 runs to 16 residues. V lost 4 bases to trimming and J lost 3 bases; unmatched junction nucleotides: 9. The germline gives CDR1 SGHVS, CDR2 FQNEAQ. The CDR3 sequence: CASSSSGGFKTDTQYF. The DNA of the CDR3 is TGTGCCAGCAGCTCCTCAGGGGGCTTTAAGACAGATACGCAGTATTTT. Full variable domain (rest looked up from reference TRBV7-8 and TRBJ2-3): GAGVSQSPRYKVAKRGQDVALRCDPISGHVSLFWYQQALGQGPEFLTYFQNEAQLDKSGLPSDRFFAERPEGSVSTLKIQRTQQEDSAVYLCASSSSGGFKTDTQYFGPGTRLTVL.

This chain uses TRBV5-5 with TRBJ1-5, with a possible D match to TRBD1 (6 bases). The germline gives CDR1 SGHKS, CDR2 YYEKEE (reference sequence). Trimming cost V 1 base and J 0 bases, with 8 bases left between them. The CDR3 runs to 15 residues. CDR3 sequence reads: CASSLYRDSNQPQHF. The CDR3 DNA is TGTGCCAGCAGCTTGTACAGGGATAGCAATCAGCCCCAGCATTTT.

V usage is TRBV11-2 and J usage is TRBJ1-1; D unclear. With 5 bases removed from V and 3 bases from J, the gap between germline ends came to 13 bases. From germline, CDR1 is SGHAT and CDR2 FQNNGV. This CDR3 comprises 14 residues. CDR3 DNA: TGTGCCAGCAGCACGCCGGACGGTTACACTGAAGCTTTCTTT. Protein sequence: CASSTPDGYTEAFF.

This clone was seen a few times. The chain uses TRBV28 and TRBJ1-5; D is undetermined. This CDR3 comprises 14 residues. Between the trimmed V and J ends, which lost 6 bases and 0 bases, there was a span of 9 bases. Per the germline V gene, CDR1 is MDHEN and CDR2 is SYDVKM. The CDR3 bases are TGTGCCAGCAGGGCAGGCAATAGCAATCAGCCCCAGCATTTT. Translation gives CASRAGNSNQPQHF.

The rearrangement links TRBV2 to TRBJ1-1, with D possibly being TRBD1 (5 bases). Germline V gene sequence: CDR1 SNHLY, CDR2 FYNNEI. The V gene lost 3 bases and the J gene lost 1 base, with 12 bases spanning the gap. The CDR3 extends over 15 amino acids. CDR3 sequence: CASSDLGTANTEAFF. As DNA, the CDR3 is TGTGCCAGCAGTGACCTCGGGACGGCGAACACTGAAGCTTTCTTT.

This rearrangement joins TRBV6-6 to TRBJ1-2; no definite D call. Germline values: CDR1 MNHNY, CDR2 SVGAGI (reference sequence). Trimming removed 2 bases at V and 5 bases at J, with 9 bases between. The CDR3 runs to 13 residues. The chain's CDR3 is CASSYSGNYGYTF. CDR3 DNA: TGTGCCAGCAGTTACAGTGGGAATTATGGCTACACCTTC.

The genes are TRBV5-6 and TRBJ1-2; D call uncertain. CDR1 is SGHDT and CDR2 is YYEEEE in the germline V gene. Between the trimmed V and J ends, which lost 4 bases and 2 bases, there was a span of 12 bases. The CDR3 is 14 amino acids. The CDR3 loop reads CASSRGWSNYGYTF. The CDR3 DNA reads TGTGCCAGCAGCCGGGGTTGGAGCAACTATGGCTACACCTTC.

This clone came up once. This sequence joins TRBV28 and TRBJ2-3, with a possible D match to TRBD2 (6 bases). The germline V gene encodes CDR1 MDHEN and CDR2 SYDVKM. CDR3 length: 17 residues. The germline V and J ends were trimmed by 5 bases and 0 bases, with 18 bases remaining between them. The CDR3, as DNA: TGTGCCAGCAGTCCACACGGGCTAGCGCGTAGCACAGATACGCAGTATTTT. Protein sequence: CASSPHGLARSTDTQYF.

The J gene is TRBJ1-2, the V gene TRBV5-1; perhaps TRBD1 as D (6 bases). Germline CDR1 is SGHRS and CDR2 is YFSETQ. Trimming shortened V by 3 bases and J by 8 bases, and 17 bases separated the two germline ends. The CDR3 loop spans 14 amino acids. CDR3 protein: CASSSQGGAWGYTF. The CDR3 coding sequence is TGCGCCAGCAGCTCCCAAGGGGGGGCTTGGGGCTACACCTTC.

The J gene is TRBJ2-2, the V gene TRBV19; TRBD1 matches 7 bases. V shed 10 bases, J shed 6 bases, and the junction held 8 bases outside the gene matches. The length of the CDR3 is 13 residues. Germline assignment: CDR1 LNHDA and CDR2 SQIVND (reference sequence). The CDR3: CATHRGRAGELFF. CDR3 DNA: TGTGCCACCCACAGGGGCAGGGCCGGGGAGCTGTTTTTT.

The chain links TRBV7-9 to TRBJ2-7; 9 nucleotides align to TRBD1. The CDR3 runs 15 residues. Germline V gives CDR1 SEHNR, CDR2 FQNEAQ (reference sequence). Trimming at V came to 5 bases and at J to 3 bases, leaving 8 bases not matched to a gene. CDR3 in amino acids: CASSLTRDRVYEQYF. The CDR3 nucleotides read TGTGCCAGCAGCCTTACCCGGGACAGGGTCTACGAGCAGTACTTC. Filled out from reference TRBV7-9 and TRBJ2-7, the complete variable domain reads DTGVSQNPRHKITKRGQNVTFRCDPISEHNRLYWYRQTLGQGPEFLTYFQNEAQLEKSRLLSDRFSAERPKGSFSTLEIQRTEQGDSAMYLCASSLTRDRVYEQYFGPGTRLTVT.

The table lists this clone with a few counts. The chain has TRBV5-3 and TRBJ1-6, with D uncertain. TRBV5-3 is known as an ORF, though its function is uncertain. The CDR3 extends over 14 amino acids. Deletions cut 4 bases from V and 7 bases from J, with 12 bases between. The CDR3 region has the DNA TGTGCCAGAAGCCCCGGGAGTAGGAATTCACCCCTCCACTTT. Translation gives CARSPGSRNSPLHF.

V gene TRBV7-2 combines with J gene TRBJ1-6; 7 nucleotides line up with TRBD1. This CDR3 is 15 amino acids long. CDR1 and CDR2 from the germline V gene are SGHTA and FQGNSA. Trimming cost V 0 bases and J 7 bases; bases outside gene matches: 3. The CDR3 DNA follows: TGTGCCAGCAGCTTAGCCGGGACAGCGAATTCACCCCTCCACTTT. It codes for CASSLAGTANSPLHF.

The chain employs TRBV18 and TRBJ1-2, with D hard to call. Trimming stripped 0 bases from V and 4 bases from J, with 9 bases between. The CDR3 spans 14 residues. The germline V gene encodes CDR1 KGHSH and CDR2 LQKENI. The CDR3 spells CASSPPARGYGYTF. As DNA, the CDR3 is TGTGCCAGCTCACCACCTGCCAGAGGCTATGGCTACACCTTC.

V is TRBV5-4 and J is TRBJ1-1; unclear D gene. CDR3 size: 13 residues. The V and J ends lost 4 bases and 4 bases respectively, with 11 bases between them. CDR1 and CDR2 (germline): SGHNT, YYREEE (reference sequence). The CDR3 sequence is CASSPDPVTEAFF. CDR3 nucleotides: TGTGCCAGCAGCCCGGACCCAGTCACTGAAGCTTTCTTT.

This clone was picked up one time. The chain links TRBV4-1 to TRBJ2-7; 14 positions agree with TRBD2. The trim removed 6 bases at V and 6 bases at J, leaving 7 bases unmatched. Germline loops: CDR1 MGHRA, CDR2 YSYEKL. The CDR3 is 15 residues long. CDR3 sequence: CASRRLAGGPLEQYF. The CDR3 DNA reads as TGCGCCAGCAGGAGACTAGCGGGAGGGCCCCTCGAGCAGTACTTC.

The chain uses TRBV25-1 and TRBJ2-5; D ambiguous. The CDR3 is 13 amino acids. V was cut by 3 bases and J by 5 bases, with 10 bases left in between. Per germline, CDR1 MGHDK and CDR2 SYGVNS. CDR3 nucleotide sequence: TGTGCCAGCAGTGACCCAGGCCGGGAGACCCAGTACTTC. It specifies CASSDPGRETQYF.